One sample yielded the 14 T cell receptor beta chains listed below, sequenced in a study of regulatory T cells in long-lasting Graves disease. Construction of TCR beta libraries relied on iRepertoire HTBI primers and on Arm-PCR targeting CDR3 regions. Via MiXCR, TCRdb re-called the multiplex PCR reads, giving one row per CDR3 protein. The top ten hold roughly a sixth of the sample, which has some 400,000 distinct CDR3 sequences, 15% seen once. Time point noted: newly diagnosed GD, antithyroid drugs for less than 3 months. RNA isolated from PBMCs was used to make the TCR library. The same data also went into a second study, on T cells in Graves' hyperthyroidism and ophthalmopathy.

The specimen was peripheral blood mononuclear cells (PBMCs), collected at new diagnosis, from a patient treated with antithyroid drugs. Receptors were obtained from a young woman with Graves disease.

This clonotype has a handful of counts. The gene calls are TRBV20-1 and TRBJ2-4; D gene unclear. Germline-derived CDR1 and CDR2 are DFQATT and SNEGSKA (reference sequence). The CDR3 has 15 amino acids. V lost 3 bases and J lost 0, with 12 bases in between. The CDR3 sequence is CSASKAGLAKNIQYF. The CDR3 DNA follows: TGCAGTGCTAGCAAGGCCGGCCTAGCCAAAAACATTCAGTACTTC.

This clonotype was recorded many times. The chain recombines TRBV3-1 with TRBJ2-1; D not certain. The CDR3 consists of 15 residues. The V gene's germline CDR1 is LGHDT and CDR2 YNNKEL (reference sequence). V was shortened by 3 bases and J by 8 bases, with 17 bases between the two germline ends. The CDR3 DNA reads as TGTGCCAGCAGCCATGAGCCCGGGCATTTCGATGAGCAGTTCTTC. This sequence encodes CASSHEPGHFDEQFF.

As for this clonotype: One junction end disagrees with the germline gene, perhaps due to a read error. The chain has TRBV12-3 or TRBV12-4 and TRBJ1-1; D not certain. This CDR3 has 14 residues. Written as DNA, the CDR3 is TGTGCCAGCAGGCCAGGACCCTCGAACATTGAAGCTTTCTTT. Its translation: CASRPGPSNIEAFF.

The chain carries TRBV11-1 and TRBJ2-7; no reliable D call. Germline CDR1 is SGHAT and CDR2 is FQDESV (reference sequence). This CDR3 has 12 residues. V lost 2 bases and J 4 bases, leaving 6 bases between the germline ends. This CDR3 is CASSLKQYEQYF. The DNA of the CDR3 is TGTGCCAGCAGCTTAAAACAGTACGAGCAGTACTTC.

This clonotype was seen repeatedly, ten times or more. V gene TRBV27 combines with J gene TRBJ2-7; 7 bases match TRBD2. The CDR3 totals 12 residues. V dropped 5 bases and J dropped 8; count of bases not matched to a gene: 6. Germline-derived CDR1 and CDR2 are MNHEY and SMNVEV (reference sequence). CDR3 region: CASSLPGGQQYF. CDR3 DNA sequence: TGTGCCAGCAGTCTACCGGGGGGTCAGCAGTACTTC.

This clonotype came up a few times. This CDR3 reads CASSLAGTSGTYEQYF. CDR3 DNA sequence: TGCGCCAGCAGCTTAGCCGGGACTAGCGGGACTTACGAGCAGTACTTC. J is TRBJ2-7 and V is TRBV5-1, with 13 bases lining up with TRBD2. CDR1 and CDR2 from the germline V gene are SGHRS and YFSETQ. The CDR3 is 16 residues long. The V segment lost 2 bases and the J segment 4 bases; nucleotides outside the gene matches: 6.

This clonotype came up a few times. A junction boundary mismatches the germline segment, possibly from a read error. This sequence joins TRBV11-2 and TRBJ1-5; 8 bases align to TRBD1. The length of the CDR3 is 14 residues. Per the germline V gene, CDR1 is SGHAT and CDR2 is FQNNGV. The CDR3 DNA is TGTACCAGCAGCTTGGACAGGGCGGATCAGCCCCAGCATTTT. Protein product: CTSSLDRADQPQHF.

The chain has TRBV15 and TRBJ2-3; 7 bases agree with TRBD2. The V gene's germline CDR1 is LNHNV and CDR2 YYDKDF (reference sequence). The CDR3 sequence is 15 residues long. V lost 4 bases and J lost 5; bases outside the gene matches: 9. The CDR3 spells CATSKGRELVDTQYF. The CDR3, as DNA: TGTGCCACCAGCAAGGGGCGGGAGCTGGTAGATACGCAGTATTTT. Drawing the rest from reference TRBV15 and TRBJ2-3, the complete variable domain is DAMVIQNPRYQVTQFGKPVTLSCSQTLNHNVMYWYQQKSSQAPKLLFHYYDKDFNNEADTPDNFQSRRPNTSFCFLDIRSPGLGDTAMYLCATSKGRELVDTQYFGPGTRLTVL.

This clonotype was recorded at least ten times. The V gene is TRBV24-1, the J gene TRBJ2-3; D is ambiguous. V was trimmed by 0 bases and J by 1 base, leaving 4 bases between them. From germline, CDR1 is KGHDR and CDR2 SFDVKD. CDR3 size: 14 residues. This CDR3 reads CATSDLGRTDTQYF. The CDR3 DNA follows: TGTGCCACCAGTGATTTGGGTCGCACAGATACGCAGTATTTT.

This clonotype came up many times. The CDR3 reads CASSLVPNTEAFF. The CDR3 DNA follows: TGTGCCAGCAGTTTAGTACCGAACACTGAAGCTTTCTTT. The V gene is TRBV27, the J gene TRBJ1-1; D is ambiguous. The CDR3 is made up of 13 amino acids. Trimming took 2 bases from V and 1 from J, leaving 5 bases between them. Germline CDR1 is MNHEY and CDR2 is SMNVEV (reference sequence).

The sample holds a few counts of this clonotype. This chain connects TRBV7-9 to TRBJ1-1, with a weak D call TRBD1 (6 bases). CDR1 SEHNR and CDR2 FQNEAQ come from the germline V gene (reference sequence). The CDR3 sequence is 14 residues long. V was cut by 5 bases and J by 4 bases, with 14 bases left in between. The CDR3 DNA is TGTGCCAGCAGCATAAGACAGGAGGGCACTGAAGCTTTCTTT. It codes for CASSIRQEGTEAFF.

This clonotype appeared many times. The V and J genes are TRBV30 and TRBJ2-7, with D possibly being TRBD1 or TRBD2 (5 bases each). Germline CDR1 reads GTSNPN; CDR2 reads SVGIG (reference sequence). The CDR3 length is 13 residues. V was clipped by 5 bases and J by 3 bases, with 14 bases between them. CDR3 sequence (DNA): TGTGCCTGGGGGTCGGGACCCGGCTACGAGCAGTACTTC. It translates to CAWGSGPGYEQYF.

This clonotype was seen at least ten times. This sequence may be a read error, since a much larger clone differs from it by one base. The rearrangement joins TRBV27 to TRBJ2-1, with TRBD2 identical over 14 bases. V lost 7 bases to trimming and J lost 11 bases; unmatched junction nucleotides: 16. This CDR3 has 17 amino acids. Germline CDR1 MNHEY, CDR2 SMNVEV (reference sequence). The CDR3 is CASTLTSGRGGVDKQFF. CDR3 nucleotide sequence: TGTGCCAGCACATTGACTAGCGGGAGGGGGGGGGTCGATAAGCAGTTCTTC.

In its sample, this clonotype was seen a few times. The chain is built from TRBV28 and TRBJ2-2; TRBD2 aligns across 13 bases. The V gene's germline CDR1 is MDHEN and CDR2 SYDVKM. With V trimmed by 6 bases and J by 6 bases, 1 base remained unmatched. The CDR3 covers 14 residues. The DNA of the CDR3 is TGTGCCAGCAGGGGACTAGCGGGGCCCGGGGAGCTGTTTTTT. Its protein product is CASRGLAGPGELFF.